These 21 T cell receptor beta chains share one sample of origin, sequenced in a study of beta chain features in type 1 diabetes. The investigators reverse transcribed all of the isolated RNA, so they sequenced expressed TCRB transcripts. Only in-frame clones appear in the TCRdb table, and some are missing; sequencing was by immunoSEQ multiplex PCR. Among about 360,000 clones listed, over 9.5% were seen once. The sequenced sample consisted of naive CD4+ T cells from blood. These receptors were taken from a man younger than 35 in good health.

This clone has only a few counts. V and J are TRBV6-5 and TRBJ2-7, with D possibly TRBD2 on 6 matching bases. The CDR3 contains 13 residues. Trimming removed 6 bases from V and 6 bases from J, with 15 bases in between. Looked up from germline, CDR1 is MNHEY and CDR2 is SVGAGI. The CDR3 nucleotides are TGTGCCAGCAGCCTCCGGCGGGGAGGCGAGCAGTACTTC. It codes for CASSLRRGGEQYF.

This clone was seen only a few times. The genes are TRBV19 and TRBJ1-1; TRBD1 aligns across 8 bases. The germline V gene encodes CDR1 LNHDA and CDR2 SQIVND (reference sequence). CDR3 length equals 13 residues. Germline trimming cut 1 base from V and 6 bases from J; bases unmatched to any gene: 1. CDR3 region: CASSIGQGSEAFF. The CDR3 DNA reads TGTGCCAGTAGTATAGGACAGGGGTCTGAAGCTTTCTTT.

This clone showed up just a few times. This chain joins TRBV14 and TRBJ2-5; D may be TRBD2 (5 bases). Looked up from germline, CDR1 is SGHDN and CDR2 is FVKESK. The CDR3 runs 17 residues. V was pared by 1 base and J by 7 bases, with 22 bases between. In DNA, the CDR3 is TGTGCCAGCAGCCAAGGAGGTGGATCGCGGGCCGGGCGGACCCAGTACTTC. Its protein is CASSQGGGSRAGRTQYF.

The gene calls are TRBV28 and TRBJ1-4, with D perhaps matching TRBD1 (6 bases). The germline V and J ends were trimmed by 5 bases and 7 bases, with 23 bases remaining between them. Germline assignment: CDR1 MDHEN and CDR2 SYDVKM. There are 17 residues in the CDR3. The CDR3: CASSPQGVGQGSEKLFF. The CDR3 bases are TGTGCCAGCAGTCCCCAAGGGGTGGGCCAGGGGAGTGAAAAACTGTTTTTT.

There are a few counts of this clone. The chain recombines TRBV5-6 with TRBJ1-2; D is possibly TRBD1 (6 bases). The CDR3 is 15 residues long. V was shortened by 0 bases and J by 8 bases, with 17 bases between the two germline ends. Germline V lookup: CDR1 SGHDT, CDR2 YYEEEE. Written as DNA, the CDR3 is TGTGCCAGCAGCTTGGAGGCCTTAGGGGGTCAGGGCTACACCTTC. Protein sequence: CASSLEALGGQGYTF.

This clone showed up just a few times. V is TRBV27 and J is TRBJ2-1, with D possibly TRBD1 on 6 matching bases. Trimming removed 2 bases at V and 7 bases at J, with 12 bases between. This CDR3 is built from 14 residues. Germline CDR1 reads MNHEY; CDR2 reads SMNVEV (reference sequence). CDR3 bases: TGTGCCAGCAGTTTAAGGCCAGGGGCTAATGAGCAGTTCTTC. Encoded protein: CASSLRPGANEQFF.

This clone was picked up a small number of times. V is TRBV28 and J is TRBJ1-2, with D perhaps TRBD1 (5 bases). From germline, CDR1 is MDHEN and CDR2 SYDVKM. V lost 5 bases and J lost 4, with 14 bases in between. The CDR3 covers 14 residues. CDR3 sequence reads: CASSPRQRFYGYTF. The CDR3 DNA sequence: TGTGCCAGCAGTCCGAGACAGAGATTCTATGGCTACACCTTC.

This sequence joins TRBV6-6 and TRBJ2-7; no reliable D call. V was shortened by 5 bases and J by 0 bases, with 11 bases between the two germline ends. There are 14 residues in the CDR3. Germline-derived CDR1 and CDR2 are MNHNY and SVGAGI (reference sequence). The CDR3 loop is CASSPDPSSYEQYF. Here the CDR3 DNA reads TGTGCCAGCAGTCCCGACCCTAGCTCCTACGAGCAGTACTTC.

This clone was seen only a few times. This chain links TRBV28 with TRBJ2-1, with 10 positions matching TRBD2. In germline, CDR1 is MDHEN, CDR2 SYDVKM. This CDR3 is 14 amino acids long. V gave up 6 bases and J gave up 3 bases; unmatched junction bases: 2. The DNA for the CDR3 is TGTGCCAGCAGCACTAGCGGGGACTACAATGAGCAGTTCTTC. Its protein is CASSTSGDYNEQFF.

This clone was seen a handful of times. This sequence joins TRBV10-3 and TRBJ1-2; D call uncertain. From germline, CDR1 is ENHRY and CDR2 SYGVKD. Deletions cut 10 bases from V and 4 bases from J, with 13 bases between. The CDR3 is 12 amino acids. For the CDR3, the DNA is TGTGCCACCGGGGAGGCCCCCTATGGCTACACCTTC. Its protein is CATGEAPYGYTF.

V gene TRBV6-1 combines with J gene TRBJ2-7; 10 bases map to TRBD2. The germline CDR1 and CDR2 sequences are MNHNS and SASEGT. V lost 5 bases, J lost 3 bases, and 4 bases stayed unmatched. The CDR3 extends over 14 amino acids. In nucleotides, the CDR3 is TGTGCCAGCAGTATAGCGGGGGGAAACTACGAGCAGTACTTC. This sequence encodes CASSIAGGNYEQYF.

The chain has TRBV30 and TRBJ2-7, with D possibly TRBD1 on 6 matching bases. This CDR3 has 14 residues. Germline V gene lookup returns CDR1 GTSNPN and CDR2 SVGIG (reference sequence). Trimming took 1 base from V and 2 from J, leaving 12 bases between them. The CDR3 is CAWSADRLAYEQYF. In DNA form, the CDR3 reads TGTGCCTGGAGTGCGGACAGATTAGCCTACGAGCAGTACTTC. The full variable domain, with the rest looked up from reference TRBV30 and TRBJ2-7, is SQTIHQWPATLVQPVGSPLSLECTVEGTSNPNLYWYRQAAGRGLQLLFYSVGIGQISSEVPQNLSASRPQDRQFILSSKKLLLSDSGFYLCAWSADRLAYEQYFGPGTRLTVT.

CDR3 in amino acids: CAHTTGVNTEAFF. Written as DNA, the CDR3 is TGTGCCCACACGACAGGGGTGAACACTGAAGCTTTCTTT. The chain employs TRBV30 and TRBJ1-1; 8 bases align to TRBD1. Unmatched junction bases numbered 5, after V lost 8 bases and J lost 0 bases. From germline, CDR1 is GTSNPN and CDR2 SVGIG (reference sequence). CDR3 length: 13 amino acids. Based on the CDR3 plus reference TRBV30 and TRBJ1-1, the full variable domain is SQTIHQWPATLVQPVGSPLSLECTVEGTSNPNLYWYRQAAGRGLQLLFYSVGIGQISSEVPQNLSASRPQDRQFILSSKKLLLSDSGFYLCAHTTGVNTEAFFGQGTRLTVV.

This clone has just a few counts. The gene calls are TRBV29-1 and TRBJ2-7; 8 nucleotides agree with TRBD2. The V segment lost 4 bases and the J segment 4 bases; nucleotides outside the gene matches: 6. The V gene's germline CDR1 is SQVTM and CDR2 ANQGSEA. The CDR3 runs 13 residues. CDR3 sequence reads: CSVAWRGVYEQYF. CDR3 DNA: TGCAGCGTTGCTTGGCGGGGGGTTTACGAGCAGTACTTC.

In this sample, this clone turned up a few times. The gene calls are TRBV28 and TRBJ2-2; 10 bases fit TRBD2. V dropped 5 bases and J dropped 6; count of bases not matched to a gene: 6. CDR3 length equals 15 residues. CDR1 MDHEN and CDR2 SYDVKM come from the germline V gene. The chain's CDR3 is CASSPRAGGAGELFF. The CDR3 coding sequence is TGTGCCAGCAGTCCACGAGCGGGAGGGGCCGGGGAGCTGTTTTTT.

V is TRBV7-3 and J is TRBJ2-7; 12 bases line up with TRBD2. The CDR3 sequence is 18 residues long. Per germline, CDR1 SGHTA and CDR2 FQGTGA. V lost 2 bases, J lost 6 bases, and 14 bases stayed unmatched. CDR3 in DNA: TGTGCCAGCAGCTTATTTCCATCCGCTAGCGGGGGGGCCCGCGAGCAGTACTTC. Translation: CASSLFPSASGGAREQYF.

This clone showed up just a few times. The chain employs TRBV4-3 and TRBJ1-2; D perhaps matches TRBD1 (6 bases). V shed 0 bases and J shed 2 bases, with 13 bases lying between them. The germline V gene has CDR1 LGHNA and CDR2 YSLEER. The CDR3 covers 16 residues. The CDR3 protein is CASSQELVQGNYGYTF. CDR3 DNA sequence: TGCGCCAGCAGCCAAGAATTGGTCCAGGGGAACTATGGCTACACCTTC.

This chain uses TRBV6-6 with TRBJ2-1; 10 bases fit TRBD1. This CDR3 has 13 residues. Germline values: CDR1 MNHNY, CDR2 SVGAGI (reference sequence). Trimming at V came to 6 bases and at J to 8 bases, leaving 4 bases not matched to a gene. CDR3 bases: TGTGCCAGCAGGAGAGGACAGGGGGATGAGCAGTTCTTC. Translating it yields CASRRGQGDEQFF.

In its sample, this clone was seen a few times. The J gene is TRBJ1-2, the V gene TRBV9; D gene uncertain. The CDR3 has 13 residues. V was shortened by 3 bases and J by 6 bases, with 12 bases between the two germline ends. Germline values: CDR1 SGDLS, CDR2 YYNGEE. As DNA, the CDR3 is TGTGCCAGCAGCGCAAGCTGGTCGAATGGCTACACCTTC. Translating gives CASSASWSNGYTF. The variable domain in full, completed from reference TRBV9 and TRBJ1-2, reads DSGVTQTPKHLITATGQRVTLRCSPRSGDLSVYWYQQSLDQGLQFLIQYYNGEERAKGNILERFSAQQFPDLHSELNLSSLELGDSALYFCASSASWSNGYTFGSGTRLTVV.

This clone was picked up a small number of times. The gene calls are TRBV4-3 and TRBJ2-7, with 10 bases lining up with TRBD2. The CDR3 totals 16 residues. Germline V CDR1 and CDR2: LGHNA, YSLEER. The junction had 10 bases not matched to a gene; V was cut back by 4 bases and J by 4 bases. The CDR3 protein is CASSPFRGLAEYEQYF. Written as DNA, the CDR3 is TGCGCCAGCAGCCCGTTCCGCGGACTAGCGGAATACGAGCAGTACTTC.

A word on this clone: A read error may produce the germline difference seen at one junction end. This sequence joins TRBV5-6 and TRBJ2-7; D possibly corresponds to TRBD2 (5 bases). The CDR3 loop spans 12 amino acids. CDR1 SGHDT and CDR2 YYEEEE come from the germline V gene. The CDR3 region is CASSRQGPPRDF. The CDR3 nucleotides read TGTGCCAGCAGCAGACAAGGGCCCCCGAGGGACTTC.